This TCR beta chain was sequenced for a study of shared clonotypes between healthy human individuals. Approximately 32,000 T cell genomes, or around 300 ng DNA, went into unsorted PBMC replicate PCRs. In the authors' workflow: Quality scores were absent from the junction-only immunoSEQ sequences, so filtering differed. Generated by immunoSEQ multiplex PCR, the TCRdb table keeps only in-frame clones and is missing some. That table gives V, J and clone size, and the DNA gave D and trimming. The data contain about half a million clones, around 79% of them singletons. CDR3 length equals 15 residues. Germline CDR1 and CDR2: SGHTA and FQGNSA.

The source is a woman between 40 and 55 years old in good health. Some clones in this sample may be carry-over from other donors' samples. Sequences were obtained from PBMCs. This rearrangement joins TRBV7-2 to TRBJ2-5; D is unresolved. The end of the DNA is better explained by TRBJ2-7, so the J call may be wrong. The CDR3 spells CASSPTQLPAGEQYF. The CDR3 bases are TGTGCCAGCAGCCCCACCCAGCTACCCGCCGGCGAGCAGTACTTC.